This passage covers 32 T cell receptor beta chains from one sample sequenced in a study of response to subunit inactivated influenza vaccine. TCRdb recomputed calls from the RT-PCR reads with MiXCR, one row per CDR3 protein. The sample yields 700,000 to 900,000 distinct CDR3 sequences, less than 25% seen once. Sample: PBMCs from blood, taken more than 4 days after vaccination. The receptors come from a man aged 45-60 years who received an inactivated influenza vaccine.

This clonotype occurred a few times. This CDR3 is CSASSGSGYEQYF. The CDR3 DNA reads as TGCAGTGCGAGCTCGGGCTCGGGGTACGAGCAGTACTTC. V gene TRBV20-1 combines with J gene TRBJ2-7; TRBD2 might be the D (5 bases). Trimming took off 6 bases at V and 4 bases at J, with 16 bases between the two ends. The CDR3 is 13 residues long. From germline, CDR1 is DFQATT and CDR2 SNEGSKA (reference sequence).

This clonotype has just a few counts. This rearrangement joins TRBV28 to TRBJ2-5; D not resolved. This CDR3 spans 16 amino acids. V gave up 3 bases and J gave up 1 base, with 15 bases separating them. Germline V CDR1 and CDR2: MDHEN, SYDVKM. The CDR3 bases are TGTGCCAGCAGTTTTGGGGTTTCGCGGTCCCAAGAGACCCAGTACTTC. This sequence encodes CASSFGVSRSQETQYF.

The chain is built from TRBV7-9 and TRBJ2-5; 7 positions agree with TRBD1. Per germline, CDR1 SEHNR and CDR2 FQNEAQ (reference sequence). The CDR3 is made up of 16 amino acids. V was pared by 0 bases and J by 0 bases, with 4 bases of the junction left unmatched. The CDR3 DNA reads as TGTGCCAGCAGCTTAGCGACAGGGCCGTACCAAGAGACCCAGTACTTC. Translation gives CASSLATGPYQETQYF.

V gene TRBV4-2 combines with J gene TRBJ2-7; no firm D call. With 5 bases removed from V and 4 bases from J, the gap between germline ends came to 12 bases. The germline V gene encodes CDR1 LGHNA and CDR2 YNFKEQ. There are 13 residues in the CDR3. CDR3 coding DNA: TGTGCCAGCAGCGCAACTGGGGATTACGAGCAGTACTTC. As protein: CASSATGDYEQYF.

This clonotype occurred a few times. J is TRBJ1-1 and V is TRBV27; 11 nucleotides match TRBD1. The CDR3 sequence is 16 residues long. With 4 bases clipped from V and 3 bases from J, the junction kept 7 bases outside the gene matches. Germline CDR1 and CDR2: MNHEY and SMNVEV (reference sequence). CDR3 nucleotides: TGTGCCAGCAGTTCCCCATTGGGACAGGGGGACACTGAAGCTTTCTTT. The encoded protein is CASSSPLGQGDTEAFF.

This clonotype has more than one count but fewer than ten. The J gene is TRBJ2-7, the V gene TRBV7-8, with 7 bases matching TRBD1. CDR1 is SGHVS and CDR2 is FQNEAQ in the germline V gene. Trimming removed 1 base from V and 0 bases from J; junction bases left unmatched: 6. The CDR3 is 16 amino acids. The CDR3 DNA sequence: TGTGCCAGCAGCTTAGTACCGGGACAGAGCTCCTACGAGCAGTACTTC. Its protein product is CASSLVPGQSSYEQYF.

There are a few counts of this clonotype. This chain connects TRBV15 to TRBJ2-5; D is unclear. This CDR3 spans 13 amino acids. CDR1 is LNHNV and CDR2 is YYDKDF in the germline V gene (reference sequence). V lost 0 bases and J 8 bases, leaving 10 bases between the germline ends. The CDR3 protein is CATSREIMGTQYF. For the CDR3, the DNA is TGTGCCACCAGCAGAGAGATAATGGGCACCCAGTACTTC.

The table lists this clonotype with a count of one. Being one base from a much bigger clone, this may be a read error. The J gene is TRBJ2-7, the V gene TRBV7-6; TRBD2 agrees at 8 bases. Trimming removed 3 bases from V and 3 bases from J; junction bases left unmatched: 4. CDR3 size: 14 residues. Germline CDR1 SGHVS, CDR2 FNYEAQ. In DNA form, the CDR3 reads TGTGCCAGCAGCTTTGGCAGCGGGGGCTACGAGCAGTACTTC. Translating it yields CASSFGSGGYEQYF. Using reference TRBV7-6 and TRBJ2-7 for the parts outside the CDR3, the full variable domain is GAGVSQSPRYKVTKRGQDVALRCDPISGHVSLYWYRQALGQGPEFLTYFNYEAQQDKSGLPNDRFSAERPEGSISTLTIQRTEQRDSAMYRCASSFGSGGYEQYFGPGTRLTVT.

The table lists this clonotype with many counts. CDR3 in DNA: TGTGCCAGCAGCTTGGGGGACAGGACCAACATTCAGTACTTC. Its protein product is CASSLGDRTNIQYF. The chain uses TRBV5-4 and TRBJ2-4; 8 bases are shared with TRBD1. The CDR3 runs to 14 residues. The germline V gene encodes CDR1 SGHNT and CDR2 YYREEE (reference sequence). V lost 0 bases and J lost 7; bases outside the gene matches: 3.

This clonotype was seen ten or more times. V gene TRBV6-1 combines with J gene TRBJ2-7, with unresolved D. The CDR3 is 13 amino acids. Germline V CDR1 and CDR2: MNHNS, SASEGT. V was clipped by 6 bases and J by 3 bases, with 12 bases between them. The DNA for the CDR3 is TGTGCCAGCAGCGGAAGGGCCGGCTACGAGCAGTACTTC. It yields the protein CASSGRAGYEQYF.

The chain recombines TRBV3-1 with TRBJ2-1; 14 bases fit TRBD2. Germline CDR1 LGHDT, CDR2 YNNKEL (reference sequence). The CDR3 has 16 residues. J lost 7 bases, V lost 2 bases, and 4 bases had no gene match. In DNA, the CDR3 is TGTGCCAGCAGCCAAATCAGACTAGCGGGAGGGAATGAGCAGTTCTTC. Residues: CASSQIRLAGGNEQFF.

Only a few counts were recorded for this clonotype. The V call is TRBV20-1, the J call TRBJ1-6; D gene ambiguous. V gave up 0 bases and J gave up 2 bases, with 11 bases separating them. The CDR3 extends over 16 amino acids. CDR1 is DFQATT, CDR2 SNEGSKA, per germline (reference sequence). The CDR3 loop reads CSARDRQSAYNSPLHF. CDR3 nucleotides: TGCAGTGCTAGAGATCGGCAGTCGGCCTATAATTCACCCCTCCACTTT.

This clonotype was seen ten or more times. V is TRBV12-3 or TRBV12-4 and J is TRBJ1-6; a possible D gene is TRBD1 (5 bases). The CDR3 has 14 residues. The V end was cut by 6 bases, the J end by 6 bases, with 12 bases between. The CDR3 DNA reads as TGTGCCAGCAGCGCCGGGACGGCTAATTCACCCCTCCACTTT. Protein product: CASSAGTANSPLHF.

This chain uses TRBV20-1 with TRBJ2-5, with D unclear. V was pared by 4 bases and J by 2 bases, with 20 bases between. Germline CDR1 and CDR2: DFQATT and SNEGSKA (reference sequence). This CDR3 is built from 16 residues. The CDR3 is CSATPFAQLKQETQYF. The CDR3 DNA sequence: TGCAGTGCTACGCCGTTTGCACAGTTGAAACAAGAGACCCAGTACTTC.

This clonotype was seen at least ten times. V usage is TRBV12-3 or TRBV12-4 and J usage is TRBJ2-2; D call uncertain. The germline V and J ends were trimmed by 0 bases and 4 bases, with 9 bases remaining between them. The CDR3 sequence is 15 residues long. The CDR3 nucleotides are TGTGCCAGCAGTTTAGCGCACAGTGCCACCGGGGAGCTGTTTTTT. Amino acids: CASSLAHSATGELFF.

The chain recombines TRBV7-6 with TRBJ2-5; 11 positions agree with TRBD2. V gave up 2 bases and J gave up 4 bases; unmatched junction bases: 6. The CDR3 sequence is 16 residues long. The germline CDR1 and CDR2 sequences are SGHVS and FNYEAQ. This chain's CDR3 is CASSLLVAGGRETQYF. The CDR3 region has the DNA TGTGCCAGCAGCTTACTTGTAGCGGGGGGGAGAGAGACCCAGTACTTC.

V usage is TRBV11-2 and J usage is TRBJ1-5, with TRBD1 matching over 8 bases. CDR1 SGHAT and CDR2 FQNNGV come from the germline V gene. The CDR3 contains 18 residues. J was trimmed by 0 bases and V by 4 bases; bases with no gene match: 11. DNA for the CDR3: TGTGCCAGCAGCTCCAAAGGACAGGGCCTTTATAGCAATCAGCCCCAGCATTTT. Residues: CASSSKGQGLYSNQPQHF.

The J gene is TRBJ2-5, the V gene TRBV7-6, with unresolved D. The CDR3 length is 13 residues. Germline V lookup: CDR1 SGHVS, CDR2 FNYEAQ. Trimming left V 1 base short and J 4 bases short, with 7 bases between. This CDR3 reads CASSLELIETQYF. The CDR3 DNA follows: TGTGCCAGCAGCTTAGAGCTCATAGAGACCCAGTACTTC. Full variable domain (missing parts from reference TRBV7-6 and TRBJ2-5): GAGVSQSPRYKVTKRGQDVALRCDPISGHVSLYWYRQALGQGPEFLTYFNYEAQQDKSGLPNDRFSAERPEGSISTLTIQRTEQRDSAMYRCASSLELIETQYFGPGTRLLVL.

There are a few counts of this clonotype. The V and J genes are TRBV5-1 and TRBJ1-6; D may be TRBD1 (6 bases). V lost 5 bases and J 9 bases, leaving 15 bases between the germline ends. The CDR3 has 14 residues. Per germline, CDR1 SGHRS and CDR2 YFSETQ. The DNA for the CDR3 is TGCGCCAGCAGTGGGGGGGCAGGCGGTTCACCCCTCCACTTT. This sequence encodes CASSGGAGGSPLHF.

This clonotype was found once. The chain's CDR3 is CSARGQGALGATDTQYF. CDR3 coding DNA: TGCAGTGCTAGAGGACAGGGGGCCCTTGGAGCGACAGATACGCAGTATTTT. This rearrangement joins TRBV20-1 to TRBJ2-3, with 10 bases lining up with TRBD1. This CDR3 is 17 amino acids long. The germline CDR1 and CDR2 sequences are DFQATT and SNEGSKA (reference sequence). After removal of 1 base from V and 3 bases from J, the junction contained 10 bases not matched to a gene.

In nucleotides, the CDR3 is TGTGCCAGCAGCCCCCAAACAGGGCTCCTCCCGTATGGCTACACCTTC. Protein: CASSPQTGLLPYGYTF. This chain uses TRBV11-2 with TRBJ1-2, with D perhaps TRBD1 (6 bases). The CDR3 is made up of 16 amino acids. Per the germline V gene, CDR1 is SGHAT and CDR2 is FQNNGV. Deletions cut 5 bases from V and 5 bases from J, with 21 bases between.

This clonotype appeared many times. CDR3 nucleotide sequence: TGTGCCAGCAGCCAAGGGGGGGGGACTGCCTACAATGAGCAGTTCTTC. This encodes CASSQGGGTAYNEQFF. The J gene is TRBJ2-1, the V gene TRBV3-1; 7 bases map to TRBD2. Germline assignment: CDR1 LGHDT and CDR2 YNNKEL (reference sequence). There are 16 residues in the CDR3. V lost 1 base to trimming and J lost 2 bases; unmatched junction nucleotides: 5.

The chain recombines TRBV18 with TRBJ2-2, with D possibly being TRBD1 or TRBD2 (5 bases each). Germline V gene sequence: CDR1 KGHSH, CDR2 LQKENI. The ends were cut back, 0 bases at V and 2 bases at J, with 13 bases in the middle. The CDR3 sequence is 17 residues long. DNA of the CDR3: TGTGCCAGCTCACCACCATCTGGGACGTCCAACACCGGGGAGCTGTTTTTT. This encodes CASSPPSGTSNTGELFF.

V gene TRBV5-6 combines with J gene TRBJ2-7; either TRBD1 or TRBD2 may supply D (5 bases each). The CDR3 length is 9 residues. The germline CDR1 and CDR2 sequences are SGHDT and YYEEEE. Trimming stripped 4 bases from V and 13 bases from J, with 9 bases between. CDR3 loop: CASSVGPYF. The CDR3 region has the DNA TGTGCCAGCAGCGTGGGACCTTACTTC.

The chain carries TRBV18 and TRBJ2-5, with TRBD2 matching over 10 bases. Per the germline V gene, CDR1 is KGHSH and CDR2 is LQKENI. The V segment lost 0 bases and the J segment 4 bases; nucleotides outside the gene matches: 8. The CDR3 extends over 17 amino acids. Here the CDR3 reads CASSPPKAGGPSETQYF. The DNA of the CDR3 is TGTGCCAGCTCACCACCTAAAGCGGGAGGGCCCTCAGAGACCCAGTACTTC.

The rearrangement uses TRBV4-3 and TRBJ2-7; D is ambiguous. The CDR3 is 15 amino acids. V dropped 0 bases and J dropped 0 bases, with 9 bases sitting between them. Germline lookup yields CDR1 LGHNA and CDR2 YSLEER. CDR3 protein: CASSQDYASSYEQYF. As DNA, the CDR3 is TGCGCCAGCAGCCAAGATTACGCGAGCTCCTACGAGCAGTACTTC.

This clonotype appeared a few times. The chain combines TRBV11-2 with TRBJ2-5, with 13 bases aligning to TRBD2. Germline values: CDR1 SGHAT, CDR2 FQNNGV. Trimming removed 1 base from V and 5 bases from J; junction bases left unmatched: 7. The CDR3 length is 17 residues. The CDR3 here is CASSLAPTGLAGETQYF. The CDR3 DNA is TGTGCCAGCAGCTTAGCCCCGACGGGACTAGCGGGGGAGACCCAGTACTTC.

This clonotype was recorded a few times. The chain links TRBV10-3 to TRBJ2-7, with 9 bases matching TRBD2. Germline V gene lookup returns CDR1 ENHRY and CDR2 SYGVKD. The length of the CDR3 is 17 residues. The V gene end was trimmed by 0 bases and the J gene end by 5 bases; junction bases not matched to a gene: 11. This chain's CDR3 is CAISESTRLAGSHEQYF. In DNA form, the CDR3 reads TGTGCCATCAGTGAGTCGACTCGTCTAGCGGGATCCCACGAGCAGTACTTC.

The CDR3 is CASRGGLGSFGANVLTF. The CDR3 region has the DNA TGTGCCAGCAGGGGCGGTCTGGGTTCTTTTGGGGCCAACGTCCTGACTTTC. The chain uses TRBV7-2 and TRBJ2-6; D ambiguous. The germline CDR1 and CDR2 sequences are SGHTA and FQGNSA. V lost 6 bases to trimming and J lost 3 bases, with 18 bases between them. The CDR3 loop spans 17 amino acids.

The chain recombines TRBV7-9 with TRBJ2-7; no firm D call. Trimming cost V 5 bases and J 3 bases, with 17 bases left between them. The CDR3 has 15 amino acids. The V gene's germline CDR1 is SEHNR and CDR2 FQNEAQ (reference sequence). For the CDR3, the DNA is TGTGCCAGCAGCCCCACAAGGGAACTCTACTACGAGCAGTACTTC. This encodes CASSPTRELYYEQYF.

The rearrangement joins TRBV27 to TRBJ2-5; D unclear. Germline CDR1 MNHEY, CDR2 SMNVEV (reference sequence). This CDR3 contains 13 residues. Trimming took 4 bases from V and 5 from J, leaving 11 bases between them. CDR3 in amino acids: CASSSRFLETQYF. The DNA of the CDR3 is TGTGCCAGCAGTTCTCGCTTCCTCGAGACCCAGTACTTC.

This clonotype appeared a few times. The rearrangement uses TRBV5-1 and TRBJ2-7, with 7 bases that match TRBD1. Germline trimming cut 4 bases from V and 5 bases from J; bases unmatched to any gene: 18. Germline V CDR1 and CDR2: SGHRS, YFSETQ. The CDR3 runs to 17 residues. The CDR3: CASSRSTGAKFYNEQYF. CDR3 nucleotides: TGCGCCAGCAGCCGCTCAACAGGGGCGAAATTCTACAACGAGCAGTACTTC.